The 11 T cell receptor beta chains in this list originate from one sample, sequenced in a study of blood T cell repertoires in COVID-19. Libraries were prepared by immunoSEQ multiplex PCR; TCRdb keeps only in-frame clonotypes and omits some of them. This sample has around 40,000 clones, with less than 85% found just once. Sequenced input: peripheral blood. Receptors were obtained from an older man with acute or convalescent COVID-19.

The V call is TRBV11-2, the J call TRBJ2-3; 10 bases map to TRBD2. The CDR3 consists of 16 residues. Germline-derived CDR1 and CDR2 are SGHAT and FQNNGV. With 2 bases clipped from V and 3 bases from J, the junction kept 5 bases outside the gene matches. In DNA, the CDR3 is TGTGCCAGCAGCTTATCAGCGGGAGGGCTTACAGATACGCAGTATTTT. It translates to CASSLSAGGLTDTQYF. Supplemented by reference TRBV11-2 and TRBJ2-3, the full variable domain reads EAGVAQSPRYKIIEKRQSVAFWCNPISGHATLYWYQQILGQGPKLLIQFQNNGVVDDSQLPKDRFSAERLKGVDSTLKIQPAKLEDSAVYLCASSLSAGGLTDTQYFGPGTRLTVL.

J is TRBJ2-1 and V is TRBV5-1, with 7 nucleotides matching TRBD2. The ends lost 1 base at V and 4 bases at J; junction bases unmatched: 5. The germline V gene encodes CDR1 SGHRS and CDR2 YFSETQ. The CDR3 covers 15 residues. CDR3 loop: CASSLRLAEYNEQFF. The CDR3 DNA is TGCGCCAGCAGCTTGCGTCTAGCGGAATACAATGAGCAGTTCTTC.

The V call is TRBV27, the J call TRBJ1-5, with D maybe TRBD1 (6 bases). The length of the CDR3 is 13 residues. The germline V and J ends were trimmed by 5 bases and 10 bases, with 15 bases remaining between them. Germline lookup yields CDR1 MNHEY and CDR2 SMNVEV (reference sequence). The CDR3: CASSPWDMAPQHF. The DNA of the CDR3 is TGTGCCAGCAGTCCCTGGGACATGGCACCCCAGCATTTT.

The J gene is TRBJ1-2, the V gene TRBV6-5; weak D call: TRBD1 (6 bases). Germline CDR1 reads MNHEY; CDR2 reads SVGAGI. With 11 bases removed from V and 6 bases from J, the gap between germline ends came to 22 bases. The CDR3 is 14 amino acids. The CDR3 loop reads CAVLQGQTRHGYTF. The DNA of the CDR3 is TGTGCCGTCCTTCAGGGACAAACCAGGCATGGCTACACCTTC.

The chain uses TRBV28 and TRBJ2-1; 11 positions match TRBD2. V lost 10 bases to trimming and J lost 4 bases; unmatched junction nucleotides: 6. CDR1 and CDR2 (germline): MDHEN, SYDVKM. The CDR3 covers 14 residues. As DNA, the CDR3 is TGTGCCACCCGAGGACTAGCGGGTTACAATGAGCAGTTCTTC. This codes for CATRGLAGYNEQFF.

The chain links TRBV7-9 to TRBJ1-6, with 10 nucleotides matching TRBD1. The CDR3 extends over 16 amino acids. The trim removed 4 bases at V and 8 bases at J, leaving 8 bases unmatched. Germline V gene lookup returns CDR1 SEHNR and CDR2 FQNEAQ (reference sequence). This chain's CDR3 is CASSSPDRGQDSPLHF. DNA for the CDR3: TGTGCCAGCAGCTCACCTGACAGGGGGCAAGATTCACCCCTCCACTTT.

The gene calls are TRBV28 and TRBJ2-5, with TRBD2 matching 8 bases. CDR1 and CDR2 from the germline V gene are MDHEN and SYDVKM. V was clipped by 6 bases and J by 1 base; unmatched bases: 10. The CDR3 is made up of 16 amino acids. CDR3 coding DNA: TGTGCCAGCAGACCGCAGAAAGCGGGAGTCCAAGAGACCCAGTACTTC. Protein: CASRPQKAGVQETQYF.

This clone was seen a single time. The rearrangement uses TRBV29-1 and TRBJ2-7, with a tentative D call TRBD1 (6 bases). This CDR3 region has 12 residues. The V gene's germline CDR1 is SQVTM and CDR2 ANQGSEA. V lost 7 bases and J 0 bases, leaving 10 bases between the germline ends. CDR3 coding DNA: TGCAGCGGACGGGACACCTCCTACGAGCAGTACTTC. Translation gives CSGRDTSYEQYF.

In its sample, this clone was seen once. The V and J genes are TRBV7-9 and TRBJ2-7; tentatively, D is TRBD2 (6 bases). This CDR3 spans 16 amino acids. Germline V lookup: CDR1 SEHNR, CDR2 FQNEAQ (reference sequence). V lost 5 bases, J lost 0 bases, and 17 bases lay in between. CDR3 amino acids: CASSPRTGSSSYEQYF. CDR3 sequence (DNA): TGTGCCAGCAGCCCCCGCACCGGGAGCAGCTCCTACGAGCAGTACTTC.

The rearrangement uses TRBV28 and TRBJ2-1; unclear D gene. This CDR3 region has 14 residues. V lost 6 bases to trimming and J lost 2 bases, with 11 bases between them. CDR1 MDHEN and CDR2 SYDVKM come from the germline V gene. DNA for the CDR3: TGTGCCAGCAGGGCGGCAGTTCCCTACAATGAGCAGTTCTTC. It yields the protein CASRAAVPYNEQFF.

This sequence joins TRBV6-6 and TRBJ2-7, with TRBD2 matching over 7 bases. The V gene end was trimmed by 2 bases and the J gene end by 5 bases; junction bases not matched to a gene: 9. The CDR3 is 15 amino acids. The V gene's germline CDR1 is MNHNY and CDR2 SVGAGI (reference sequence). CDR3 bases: TGTGCCAGCAGTTACGGGAGGGGTACGAGGGACGAGCAGTACTTC. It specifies CASSYGRGTRDEQYF.